A single sample is the source of the 10 T cell receptor beta chains below, sequenced in a study of blood T cell repertoires in COVID-19. Measured with immunoSEQ multiplex PCR; TCRdb has only the in-frame clones, and not every one. The sample has around 500,000 clones, approximately 85% seen once. Sequenced: peripheral blood. The receptors come from a human donor in a cohort sampled during active COVID-19.

This clone occurred once. The chain couples TRBV3-1 (or the pseudogene TRBV3-2) to TRBJ2-1; D ambiguous. Germline V gene data show CDR1 as LGHDT and CDR2 as YNNKEL (reference sequence). V lost 1 base, J lost 2 bases, and 9 bases lay in between. CDR3 length equals 15 residues. The chain's CDR3 is CASSQAPGAYNEQFF. CDR3 nucleotide sequence: TGTGCCAGCAGCCAAGCCCCCGGAGCCTACAATGAGCAGTTCTTC.

The gene calls are TRBV19 and TRBJ2-5; TRBD2 matches at 12 bases. Germline assignment: CDR1 LNHDA and CDR2 SQIVND (reference sequence). Unmatched junction bases numbered 15, after V lost 3 bases and J lost 4 bases. This CDR3 contains 19 residues. The CDR3 DNA reads as TGTGCCAGTAGTATCAGTTTCCCCCTAGCGGGAGGGCCTTTAGAGACCCAGTACTTC. It specifies CASSISFPLAGGPLETQYF.

V usage is TRBV28 and J usage is TRBJ1-5; 11 bases match TRBD1. The V and J ends lost 5 bases and 0 bases, in that order; junction bases with no gene match: 15. Germline assignment: CDR1 MDHEN and CDR2 SYDVKM. CDR3 length: 20 amino acids. The CDR3 loop reads CASSPIMPGTGGYSNQPQHF. The DNA for the CDR3 is TGTGCCAGCAGTCCAATTATGCCCGGGACAGGGGGGTATAGCAATCAGCCCCAGCATTTT.

The chain recombines TRBV5-1 with TRBJ2-7, with 9 bases matching TRBD2. CDR1 and CDR2 (germline): SGHRS, YFSETQ. CDR3 length: 15 amino acids. With 5 bases clipped from V and 2 bases from J, the junction kept 8 bases outside the gene matches. The CDR3 DNA is TGCGCCAGCAGATGGGGGCTAGCGGGAACCTACGAGCAGTACTTC. Protein sequence: CASRWGLAGTYEQYF.

J is TRBJ1-3 and V is TRBV7-2, with D perhaps matching TRBD1 (6 bases). The CDR3 runs 15 residues. V lost 2 bases to trimming and J lost 3 bases, with 11 bases between them. Germline CDR1 and CDR2: SGHTA and FQGNSA. The CDR3: CASSLRGLDGNTIYF. The CDR3 DNA reads as TGTGCCAGCAGCTTAAGGGGGTTGGATGGAAACACCATATATTTT.

This chain joins TRBV10-3 and TRBJ2-3, with 8 bases aligning to TRBD1. V dropped 2 bases and J dropped 1; count of bases not matched to a gene: 5. Germline V gene lookup returns CDR1 ENHRY and CDR2 SYGVKD. This CDR3 has 16 amino acids. The CDR3 region has the DNA TGTGCCATCAGTGAGCCGGACAGGGTCGGCACAGATACGCAGTATTTT. Translation gives CAISEPDRVGTDTQYF.

V and J are TRBV4-2 and TRBJ2-1; 12 positions agree with TRBD1. After removal of 8 bases from V and 6 bases from J, the junction contained 5 bases not matched to a gene. CDR3 length: 14 amino acids. The V gene's germline CDR1 is LGHNA and CDR2 YNFKEQ. The CDR3 sequence: CASVRDRGLNEQFF. CDR3 coding DNA: TGTGCCAGCGTCCGGGACAGGGGGCTCAATGAGCAGTTCTTC.

CDR3 nucleotide sequence: TGTGCCAGCAGAAGCGGGAGGGGATTTGAGCAGTTCTTC. It codes for CASRSGRGFEQFF. This chain joins TRBV28 and TRBJ2-1, with TRBD2 matching over 10 bases. Germline V gene lookup returns CDR1 MDHEN and CDR2 SYDVKM. The CDR3 covers 13 residues. With 6 bases clipped from V and 9 bases from J, the junction kept 5 bases outside the gene matches.

This clone was observed a single time. The J gene is TRBJ1-1, the V gene TRBV27, with a weak D call TRBD1 (5 bases). This CDR3 has 16 amino acids. The V gene lost 2 bases and the J gene lost 0 bases, with 13 bases spanning the gap. Germline values: CDR1 MNHEY, CDR2 SMNVEV (reference sequence). The CDR3 spells CASSLVQGGMNTEAFF. CDR3 nucleotide sequence: TGTGCCAGCAGTTTAGTCCAGGGAGGTATGAACACTGAAGCTTTCTTT.

The chain links TRBV10-1 to TRBJ2-1; 14 bases match TRBD2. With 3 bases clipped from V and 8 bases from J, the junction kept 6 bases outside the gene matches. Germline CDR1 and CDR2: WNHNN and SYGVQD (reference sequence). This CDR3 has 16 residues. This chain's CDR3 is CASSERGLAGVYEQFF. CDR3 sequence (DNA): TGCGCCAGCAGTGAAAGGGGACTAGCGGGAGTGTATGAGCAGTTCTTC.